This T cell receptor (beta chain) was recorded in a study of siplizumab effects on memory and regulatory T cells. Study outcomes and limitations: In the presence of siplizumab, alloreactive sequences traceable to unstimulated CD4+ memory cells were significantly reduced. Confirmation that proliferating Tregs from siplizumab cultures had suppressive function was not obtained.

A few counts support this clone. Antigen unknown. Around 100,000 TCR templates per sample were assayed. Sequenced by immunoSEQ multiplex PCR; TCRdb stores in-frame clones only, minus some. Of approximately 68,000 clones listed, about 89% are singletons. Trimming pared 5 bases from V and 5 bases from J, leaving 24 bases between. The CDR3 contains 18 residues. CDR1 and CDR2 from the germline V gene are LNHDA and SQIVND (reference sequence). The sequenced material came from CD8+ T cells sorted from blood. The V call is TRBV19, the J call TRBJ2-2, with D tentatively TRBD1 (6 bases). The receptor's source is a human donor in good health. CDR3 residues: CASSPPASRGDPTGELFF. The DNA of the CDR3 is TGTGCCAGTAGTCCCCCCGCCTCCAGGGGCGATCCAACCGGGGAGCTGTTTTTT.